This TCR beta chain emerged from a study of T cells expressing NK-cell markers. Study information: In sorted CD3+CD56+NKG2C+, CD3+CD56+NKG2C- and CD3+CD56-NKG2C+ T cells, TCR beta repertoires were obtained.

Reanalyzing the 5' RACE reads, TCRdb keeps one entry per CDR3 protein, without DNA. The listing contains under 600,000 distinct CDR3 sequences. Findings and caveats of the study: It is unclear if expanded NKG2C-expressing clones target HCMV antigens. For a few donors, these clonotypes were likewise the leading ones in the CD3+CD56-NKG2C+ fraction.

The germline gives CDR1 SGHDN, CDR2 FVKESK. The CDR3 runs to 12 residues. About this clonotype: As yet, its antigen is unknown.

This TCR was sampled from a woman between 45 and 65 years old in good health. Sequencing input: blood T cells: a sorted CD56 or NKG2C T cell subset, CD4+ or CD8+ T cells, or bulk PBMC T cells (not recorded which). The chain combines TRBV14 with TRBJ2-3. The CDR3 is CASSDATDTQYF.